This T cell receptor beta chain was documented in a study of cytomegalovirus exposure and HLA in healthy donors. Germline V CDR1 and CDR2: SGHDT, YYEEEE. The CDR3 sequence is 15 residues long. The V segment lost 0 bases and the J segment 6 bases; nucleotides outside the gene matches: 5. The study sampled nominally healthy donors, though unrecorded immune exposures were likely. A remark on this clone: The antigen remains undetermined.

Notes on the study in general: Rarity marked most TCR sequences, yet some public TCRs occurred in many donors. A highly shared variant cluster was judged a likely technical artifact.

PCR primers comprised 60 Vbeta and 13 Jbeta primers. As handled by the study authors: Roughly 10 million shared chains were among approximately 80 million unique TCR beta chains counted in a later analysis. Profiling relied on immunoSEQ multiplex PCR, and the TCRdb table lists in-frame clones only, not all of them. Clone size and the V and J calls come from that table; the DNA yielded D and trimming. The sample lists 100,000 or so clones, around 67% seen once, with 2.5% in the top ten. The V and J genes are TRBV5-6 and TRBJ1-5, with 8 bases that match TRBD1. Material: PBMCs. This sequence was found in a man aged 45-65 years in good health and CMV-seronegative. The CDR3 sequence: CASSLGQGRVQPQHF. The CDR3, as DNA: TGTGCCAGCAGCTTGGGACAGGGGAGAGTTCAGCCCCAGCATTTT.